The present entry profiles one TCR beta chain with its context. The record originates from a study of cytomegalovirus exposure and HLA in healthy donors. Both 60 Vbeta primers and 13 Jbeta primers went into the PCR. Profiled with immunoSEQ multiplex PCR; TCRdb holds only in-frame clones, not every one. The data show about 150,000 clones, nearly 80% seen once. The J segment lost 3 bases and the V segment lost 4 bases, leaving 9 bases of the junction unmatched. This CDR3 comprises 16 residues. Germline CDR1 is MNHNY and CDR2 is SVGAGI (reference sequence). The sequenced sample was PBMCs. This clonotype originated in a middle-aged woman in good health and CMV-seronegative. The rearrangement uses TRBV6-6 and TRBJ2-7, with 10 bases fitting TRBD1. CDR3 amino acids: CASSWGTGEWVYEQYF. The CDR3 bases are TGTGCCAGCAGTTGGGGGACAGGGGAATGGGTCTACGAGCAGTACTTC.